The 23 T cell receptor beta chains below come from one sample, sequenced in a study of regulatory T cells in long-lasting Graves disease. Combining iRepertoire HTBI primers with Arm-PCR of CDR3 regions, the authors built TCR beta libraries. TCRdb reprocessed the multiplex PCR reads with MiXCR, giving one entry per CDR3 protein. The sample records fewer than 600,000 distinct CDR3 sequences, roughly 22% being singletons. Noted time point: persistent/refractory GD, antithyroid drugs over 5 years with positive TRAb. The TCR library was prepared using RNA isolated from PBMCs. The sequences come from peripheral blood mononuclear cells (PBMCs), collected when the disease was refractory, from a patient treated with antithyroid drugs. The receptors stem from a female donor with Graves disease.

This clonotype showed up just a few times. CDR3 in DNA: TGCAGTGCCCTAATCGGGGGAAGCACAGATACGCAGTATTTT. Residues: CSALIGGSTDTQYF. The chain employs TRBV20-1 and TRBJ2-3; TRBD2 might be the D (6 bases). The CDR3 extends over 14 amino acids. CDR1 and CDR2 from the germline V gene are DFQATT and SNEGSKA (reference sequence). V lost 6 bases, J lost 0 bases, and 13 bases lay in between.

Notes on this clonotype: This sequence may be a read error, since a much larger clone differs from it by one base. The rearrangement joins TRBV6-2 or TRBV6-3 to TRBJ1-1; a possible D gene is TRBD1 (5 bases). Germline V lookup: CDR1 MNHEY, CDR2 SVGEGT. There are 18 residues in the CDR3. CDR3 DNA sequence: TGTGCCAGCAGTTACTCGAAGGCGCGTATCGTCGAGGACACTGAAACTTTCTTT. Translated, it gives CASSYSKARIVEDTETFF.

The sample holds a few counts of this clonotype. The genes are TRBV19 and TRBJ2-7, with D hard to call. Per the germline V gene, CDR1 is LNHDA and CDR2 is SQIVND (reference sequence). The CDR3 loop spans 12 amino acids. The ends were cut back, 4 bases at V and 4 bases at J, with 8 bases in the middle. The CDR3 DNA is TGTGCCAGTAGTAGGTCACGGTACGAGCAGTACTTC. It codes for CASSRSRYEQYF.

The rearrangement joins TRBV18 to TRBJ1-1; maybe TRBD1 (5 bases). Per the germline V gene, CDR1 is KGHSH and CDR2 is LQKENI. This CDR3 region has 15 residues. Trimming removed 3 bases from V and 1 base from J, with 12 bases in between. Written as DNA, the CDR3 is TGTGCCAGCTCACCGGGACCCACCCAGAACACTGAAGCTTTCTTT. Its translation: CASSPGPTQNTEAFF.

This clonotype was observed a handful of times. This chain connects TRBV13 to TRBJ2-5, with D possibly being TRBD2 (6 bases). The CDR3 is made up of 18 amino acids. V gave up 0 bases and J gave up 3 bases, with 20 bases separating them. The germline gives CDR1 PRHDT, CDR2 FYEKMQ (reference sequence). CDR3 protein: CASSLGPPAGWGKETQYF. CDR3 sequence (DNA): TGTGCCAGCAGCTTAGGCCCCCCGGCGGGATGGGGGAAAGAGACCCAGTACTTC.

Notes on this clonotype: An end of the junction does not agree with germline; a read error may underlie this. The chain recombines TRBV11-2 with TRBJ1-1; D is perhaps TRBD1 (6 bases). Germline V gene sequence: CDR1 SGHAT, CDR2 FQNNGV. The CDR3 spans 15 residues. The CDR3, as DNA: TGTGCCAGCAGCGTAGACGGGGGGGCGAACACTGAAGCTTTCTTT. Translating it yields CASSVDGGANTEAFF.

The chain has TRBV30 and TRBJ1-1; tentative D call: TRBD1 (6 bases). Germline V gene lookup returns CDR1 GTSNPN and CDR2 SVGIG (reference sequence). V gave up 5 bases and J gave up 1 base, with 11 bases separating them. This CDR3 contains 13 residues. CDR3 nucleotides: TGTGCCTGGGGAGGGGGTAGGAACACTGAAGCTTTCTTT. Protein product: CAWGGGRNTEAFF.

CDR3 nucleotides: TGTGCCAGCAGCCAAGAGTCCGAAAGCAGGGGCGGGGAGCTGTTTTTT. Translated, it gives CASSQESESRGGELFF. The J gene is TRBJ2-2, the V gene TRBV3-1; D might be TRBD1 (6 bases). CDR3 length equals 16 residues. The V and J ends lost 0 bases and 7 bases respectively, with 15 bases between them. CDR1 LGHDT and CDR2 YNNKEL come from the germline V gene (reference sequence).

This clonotype appeared many times. The CDR3 region has the DNA TGTGCCAGCAGCCCCTGGGACAGAGATAATGAAAAACTGTTTTTT. It codes for CASSPWDRDNEKLFF. This chain connects TRBV7-6 to TRBJ1-4; 7 bases fit TRBD1. There are 15 residues in the CDR3. V lost 5 bases, J lost 4 bases, and 7 bases stayed unmatched. From germline, CDR1 is SGHVS and CDR2 FNYEAQ. Combining the CDR3 with reference TRBV7-6 and TRBJ1-4 gives the whole variable domain GAGVSQSPRYKVTKRGQDVALRCDPISGHVSLYWYRQALGQGPEFLTYFNYEAQQDKSGLPNDRFSAERPEGSISTLTIQRTEQRDSAMYRCASSPWDRDNEKLFFGSGTQLSVL.

Many counts were recorded for this clonotype. This chain uses TRBV28 with TRBJ1-5; D call uncertain. Germline CDR1 reads MDHEN; CDR2 reads SYDVKM. Deletions cut 6 bases from V and 3 bases from J, with 12 bases between. The CDR3 length is 14 residues. CDR3 bases: TGTGCCAGCAGATCGTTGGAGGCCAATCAGCCCCAGCATTTT. It encodes CASRSLEANQPQHF.

The chain couples TRBV30 to TRBJ1-1; 7 positions agree with TRBD1. Germline loops: CDR1 GTSNPN, CDR2 SVGIG (reference sequence). Trimming at V came to 4 bases and at J to 4 bases, leaving 3 bases not matched to a gene. The CDR3 spans 12 residues. CDR3: CAWNRGATEAFF. DNA for the CDR3: TGTGCCTGGAACAGGGGTGCCACTGAAGCTTTCTTT.

As concerns this clonotype: A much larger clone sits a single nucleotide away, making a read error possible. V is TRBV27 and J is TRBJ2-7; D remains ambiguous. Trimming took off 3 bases at V and 5 bases at J, with 11 bases between the two ends. The CDR3 consists of 13 residues. Germline V gives CDR1 MNHEY, CDR2 SMNVEV (reference sequence). CDR3 DNA: TGTGCCAGCAGTTTTGAACCTGGCCACGAGCAGTACTTC. It translates to CASSFEPGHEQYF.

This clonotype has just a few counts. CDR3 in amino acids: CASSRKQGAANTGELFF. The CDR3 coding sequence is TGTGCCAGCAGCCGTAAGCAGGGGGCTGCGAACACCGGGGAGCTGTTTTTT. The J gene is TRBJ2-2, the V gene TRBV7-2, with 8 bases lining up with TRBD1. The CDR3 spans 17 residues. V dropped 5 bases and J dropped 0; count of bases not matched to a gene: 8. The germline V gene has CDR1 SGHTA and CDR2 FQGNSA.

Here the CDR3 reads CASRRTGDGGELFF. As DNA, the CDR3 is TGTGCCAGTAGGAGGACAGGGGACGGCGGGGAGCTGTTTTTT. The chain carries TRBV19 and TRBJ2-2, with 9 bases fitting TRBD1. CDR1 and CDR2 (germline): LNHDA, SQIVND (reference sequence). This CDR3 has 14 residues. The V and J ends lost 6 bases and 7 bases, in that order; junction bases with no gene match: 6. Full variable domain (outside the CDR3, taken from reference TRBV19 and TRBJ2-2): DGGITQSPKYLFRKEGQNVTLSCEQNLNHDAMYWYRQDPGQGLRLIYYSQIVNDFQKGDIAEGYSVSREKKESFPLTVTSAQKNPTAFYLCASRRTGDGGELFFGEGSRLTVL.

About this clonotype itself: A read error is possible here, since a much larger clone lies one base away. The chain is built from TRBV29-1 and TRBJ2-5; 15 nucleotides match TRBD2. This CDR3 has 15 amino acids. Trimming took 7 bases from V and 5 from J; bases not matched to a gene: 8. Germline loops: CDR1 SQVTM, CDR2 ANQGSEA. The CDR3 sequence: CSAGTSGGTGETQYF. Written as DNA, the CDR3 is TGCAGCGCTGGGACTAGCGGGGGGACTGGCGAGACCCAGTACTTC.

The rearrangement links TRBV20-1 to TRBJ2-3; D perhaps matches TRBD2 (5 bases). Between the trimmed V and J ends, which lost 0 bases and 4 bases, there was a span of 8 bases. Germline V lookup: CDR1 DFQATT, CDR2 SNEGSKA (reference sequence). The CDR3 spans 13 residues. CDR3 sequence reads: CSARDAGSDTQYF. In DNA form, the CDR3 reads TGCAGTGCTAGAGATGCGGGTTCAGATACGCAGTATTTT.

This sequence joins TRBV4-1 and TRBJ1-2; 10 bases are shared with TRBD1. The germline gives CDR1 MGHRA, CDR2 YSYEKL. J gave up 7 bases and V 4 bases, and 12 bases lay outside the gene matches. The CDR3 is 16 residues long. The CDR3 reads CASSPQVGQGRSGYTF. The CDR3 nucleotides read TGCGCCAGCAGCCCCCAAGTGGGACAGGGGAGGTCTGGCTACACCTTC.

This clonotype was observed many times. V and J are TRBV6-2 or TRBV6-3 and TRBJ2-7, with D perhaps matching TRBD1 (7 bases). The CDR3 is 14 amino acids. V lost 4 bases and J lost 4, with 14 bases in between. Germline V lookup: CDR1 MNHEY, CDR2 SVGEGT. CDR3 sequence reads: CASSSRQGGYEQYF. As DNA, the CDR3 is TGTGCCAGCAGTTCACGACAGGGAGGATACGAGCAGTACTTC.

This clonotype was seen once. The V call is TRBV10-3, the J call TRBJ1-1; D call uncertain. This CDR3 is built from 13 residues. V lost 3 bases, J lost 3 bases, and 8 bases lay in between. Germline V lookup: CDR1 ENHRY, CDR2 SYGVKD. The CDR3 nucleotides are TGTGCCATCAGTGATTCGAGGGACACTGAAGCTTTCTTT. This encodes CAISDSRDTEAFF.

The rearrangement links TRBV12-3 or TRBV12-4 to TRBJ2-5, with D possibly TRBD2 on 6 matching bases. Deletions cut 6 bases from V and 3 bases from J, with 20 bases between. The CDR3 length is 16 residues. This CDR3 is CASSPARAGRKETQYF. The CDR3 DNA reads as TGTGCCAGCAGCCCGGCCCGGGCGGGGCGTAAAGAGACCCAGTACTTC.

The chain carries TRBV3-1 and TRBJ2-7; no clear D gene. From germline, CDR1 is LGHDT and CDR2 YNNKEL (reference sequence). V lost 2 bases, J lost 9 bases, and 8 bases lay in between. This CDR3 is 11 amino acids long. CDR3 sequence reads: CASSQKWGQYF. CDR3 in DNA: TGTGCCAGCAGCCAAAAATGGGGGCAGTACTTC.

About this clonotype itself: One end of the junction does not line up with germline, which may come from a read error. The chain links TRBV3-1 to TRBJ1-3; D is unclear. The germline V gene has CDR1 LGHDT and CDR2 YNNKEL (reference sequence). The CDR3 is 16 residues long. CDR3 in amino acids: CASSQDLATLGDTIYF. In nucleotides, the CDR3 is TGTGCCAGCAGCCAAGATTTAGCGACGCTTGGAGACACCATATATTTT.

The V gene is TRBV7-9, the J gene TRBJ1-5, with D uncertain. The ends were cut back, 5 bases at V and 9 bases at J, with 20 bases in the middle. Looked up from germline, CDR1 is SEHNR and CDR2 is FQNEAQ (reference sequence). This CDR3 comprises 15 residues. In DNA, the CDR3 is TGTGCCAGCAGCCCCTTGCCGGGTAAGAGGAGGCCCCAGCATTTT. It translates to CASSPLPGKRRPQHF.